The 14 T cell receptor beta chains presented below share a single source sample, sequenced in a study of blood T cells in healthy people across ages. The use of a sample-barcoded 5' primer and a J-beta primer mix characterized a second PCR of roughly 7 to 11 cycles. TCRdb re-called the 5' RACE reads through MiXCR, storing one row per CDR3 protein. This sample yields some 1.5 million distinct CDR3 sequences, of which approximately 30% are seen a single time; 6.5% to 8.5% belongs to the top ten. The sample taken for sequencing was blood. The source is a woman in her 30s in good health.

The chain uses TRBV5-6 and TRBJ1-1, with D uncertain. Germline-derived CDR1 and CDR2 are SGHDT and YYEEEE. V shed 0 bases and J shed 1 base, with 13 bases lying between them. The CDR3 contains 16 residues. CDR3 protein: CASSLAARWGNTEAFF. Written as DNA, the CDR3 is TGTGCCAGCAGCTTGGCCGCCCGATGGGGGAACACTGAAGCTTTCTTT.

This chain joins TRBV13 and TRBJ2-3, with 11 bases aligning to TRBD2. Germline V gene sequence: CDR1 PRHDT, CDR2 FYEKMQ (reference sequence). This CDR3 region has 18 residues. With V trimmed by 6 bases and J by 11 bases, 22 bases remained unmatched. CDR3 bases: TGTGCCAGCAGTTCCCGCATGGGGAAAATAGCGGGAGGGCCGGGGCAGTATTTT. Residues: CASSSRMGKIAGGPGQYF.

The rearrangement links TRBV29-1 to TRBJ1-1; D call uncertain. The CDR3 spans 12 residues. The germline gives CDR1 SQVTM, CDR2 ANQGSEA. The V gene lost 7 bases and the J gene lost 1 base, with 10 bases spanning the gap. CDR3 DNA: TGCAGCGCCGAGGGCGGGAACACTGAAGCTTTCTTT. It translates to CSAEGGNTEAFF.

This chain uses TRBV5-1 with TRBJ2-1; 13 bases line up with TRBD2. V lost 2 bases to trimming and J lost 12 bases; unmatched junction nucleotides: 5. Germline CDR1 and CDR2: SGHRS and YFSETQ. The CDR3 extends over 14 amino acids. CDR3 DNA sequence: TGCGCCAGCAGCTTCGGGACTAGCGGGATGTGGCAGTTCTTC. It yields the protein CASSFGTSGMWQFF.

There are a few counts of this clonotype. A junction end diverges from the germline sequence, so it may reflect a read error. This chain uses TRBV7-8 with TRBJ2-1; TRBD2 aligns across 8 bases. The CDR3 is made up of 15 amino acids. Germline loops: CDR1 SGHVS, CDR2 FQNEAQ. The CDR3 bases are TGTGTCAGCAGCCTTAGCGGGATAAGTACCGGTGAGCAGTTCTTC. It codes for CVSSLSGISTGEQFF.

A remark on this clonotype: One junction end disagrees with the germline gene, perhaps due to a read error. The chain employs TRBV20-1 and TRBJ2-2, with 10 bases fitting TRBD1. Germline CDR1 is DFQATT and CDR2 is SNEGSKA (reference sequence). This CDR3 spans 12 amino acids. In nucleotides, the CDR3 is TGCGCCCGACAGGGGGCCGTCGGGGGGCTGTTTTTT. This translates into CARQGAVGGLFF.

The chain employs TRBV20-1 and TRBJ2-1; perhaps TRBD1 as D (5 bases). Germline values: CDR1 DFQATT, CDR2 SNEGSKA (reference sequence). CDR3 length: 14 amino acids. Trimming pared 3 bases from V and 5 bases from J, leaving 14 bases between. CDR3 loop: CSARGLRQNNEQFF. The CDR3 DNA is TGCAGTGCTAGGGGGCTACGACAGAACAATGAGCAGTTCTTC.

The chain uses TRBV6-5 and TRBJ2-2, with TRBD2 identical over 8 bases. The trim removed 0 bases at V and 6 bases at J, leaving 15 bases unmatched. The CDR3 loop spans 19 amino acids. Germline assignment: CDR1 MNHEY and CDR2 SVGAGI. The CDR3 region is CASSYSVLKGLGQPGELFF. The CDR3 coding sequence is TGTGCCAGCAGTTACTCGGTTCTAAAGGGACTAGGACAACCCGGGGAGCTGTTTTTT.

This clonotype was detected only a few times. The chain carries TRBV27 and TRBJ2-2, with 10 bases that match TRBD1. After removal of 5 bases from V and 7 bases from J, the junction contained 13 bases not matched to a gene. The CDR3 is made up of 17 amino acids. The germline V gene has CDR1 MNHEY and CDR2 SMNVEV (reference sequence). In nucleotides, the CDR3 is TGTGCCAGCAGTGTCGTGGGACAGGGGATTTTAGGCGGGGAGCTGTTTTTT. Its protein product is CASSVVGQGILGGELFF.

V usage is TRBV12-3 or TRBV12-4 and J usage is TRBJ2-1; D uncertain. V lost 5 bases, J lost 10 bases, and 15 bases lay in between. This CDR3 is 13 amino acids long. The CDR3 DNA is TGTGCCAGCAGTAGTCCCCTAGTTTCCGAGCAGTTCTTC. Its protein product is CASSSPLVSEQFF.

The rearrangement joins TRBV7-3 to TRBJ1-1; D not certain. CDR1 is SGHTA and CDR2 is FQGTGA in the germline V gene. V was pared by 5 bases and J by 0 bases, with 7 bases between. The length of the CDR3 is 13 residues. CDR3 region: CASSMTVNTEAFF. Here the CDR3 DNA reads TGTGCCAGCAGCATGACGGTGAACACTGAAGCTTTCTTT. The full variable domain, with the rest looked up from reference TRBV7-3 and TRBJ1-1, is GAGVSQTPSNKVTEKGKYVELRCDPISGHTALYWYRQSLGQGPEFLIYFQGTGAADDSGLPNDRFFAVRPEGSVSTLKIQRTERGDSAVYLCASSMTVNTEAFFGQGTRLTVV.

This clonotype was counted at least ten times. V usage is TRBV7-2 and J usage is TRBJ2-3; D ambiguous. CDR1 SGHTA and CDR2 FQGNSA come from the germline V gene. Trimming stripped 1 base from V and 4 bases from J, with 9 bases between. This CDR3 contains 14 residues. The CDR3 loop reads CASSLGTASDTQYF. In nucleotides, the CDR3 is TGTGCCAGCAGCTTAGGTACAGCATCAGATACGCAGTATTTT.

This clonotype showed up just a few times. The genes are TRBV7-9 and TRBJ1-1, with TRBD1 as a possible D gene (5 bases). CDR1 and CDR2 (germline): SEHNR, FQNEAQ (reference sequence). The length of the CDR3 is 15 residues. Between the trimmed V and J ends, which lost 0 bases and 1 base, there was a span of 9 bases. The CDR3 bases are TGTGCCAGCAGCTTAGCGGGGGTGGGGAACACTGAAGCTTTCTTT. Translating it yields CASSLAGVGNTEAFF.

This clonotype was seen a few times. V is TRBV20-1 and J is TRBJ2-3; 7 bases map to TRBD1. Trimming removed 0 bases from V and 2 bases from J; junction bases left unmatched: 5. Per the germline V gene, CDR1 is DFQATT and CDR2 is SNEGSKA (reference sequence). CDR3 length equals 15 residues. The CDR3, as DNA: TGCAGTGCTAGAGATTTGGGACAGTACACAGATACGCAGTATTTT. Protein: CSARDLGQYTDTQYF.